The 11 T cell receptor beta chains given below trace back to one sample, sequenced in a study of CXCR3-negative and CXCR3-positive naive CD8 T cells. Points from the study as a whole: Naive cells positive for CXCR3 carried more hydrophobic TRB CDR3s than CXCR3-negative ones.

Each TRB cDNA library was prepared by 5' RACE (with UMI labels). TCRdb re-called the 5' RACE reads and shows each CDR3 protein once, DNA omitted. With approximately 130,000 distinct CDR3 sequences in the sample, the ten largest clones hold 0.4% to 0.5%. No antigen has been identified for these receptors. Material: naive CXCR3+ CD8+ T cells from blood. As for subset: CD45RO-CCR7+CD27+CD95- naive CD8+ T cells expressing CXCR3 (TNR3+). The receptors derive from a human donor in good health. Some clones in this sample may be carry-over from other donors' samples.

CDR3: CASSPATYEQFF. This chain links TRBV4-1 with TRBJ2-1. Germline CDR1 MGHRA, CDR2 YSYEKL. The CDR3 sequence is 12 residues long.

This chain links TRBV12-3 or TRBV12-4 with TRBJ2-1; TCRdb calls TRBD2, which cannot be checked without DNA. The CDR3 totals 14 residues. CDR3 loop: CASSLAFRGGEQFF.

The CDR3: CASTYGRGTDGYTF. This rearrangement joins TRBV19 to TRBJ1-2; the TCRdb D gene call, TRBD1, has no DNA to confirm it. Germline V lookup: CDR1 LNHDA, CDR2 SQIVND (reference sequence). The CDR3 totals 14 residues.

CDR3 region: CATRGVAGSSYEQYF. V gene TRBV19 combines with J gene TRBJ2-7; TCRdb gives TRBD2 as the D gene, but with no DNA this cannot be confirmed. Germline CDR1 reads LNHDA; CDR2 reads SQIVND (reference sequence). The CDR3 totals 15 residues.

The chain joins TRBV9 to TRBJ2-3; TCRdb outputs TRBD2, but without DNA this stays unchecked. Germline-derived CDR1 and CDR2 are SGDLS and YYNGEE. The CDR3 runs 16 residues. CDR3 sequence reads: CASSVDSPPNRDTQYF.

The V call is TRBV12-3 or TRBV12-4, the J call TRBJ2-7; TCRdb picks TRBD1, but there is no DNA to check that call. The CDR3 consists of 15 residues. The CDR3 sequence: CASRSTGAASYEQYF.

The chain carries TRBV12-3 or TRBV12-4 and TRBJ2-3; the TCRdb D gene call, TRBD2, has no DNA to confirm it. The CDR3 is 14 amino acids. The CDR3 loop reads CASSLGGRADTQYF.

The rearrangement joins TRBV9 to TRBJ1-6; no DNA is available, so the TRBD1 call from TCRdb remains unchecked. The CDR3 has 15 amino acids. Germline V gene data show CDR1 as SGDLS and CDR2 as YYNGEE. CDR3: CASSVAGTDNSPLHF.

V and J are TRBV7-9 and TRBJ2-1; TCRdb gives TRBD2 as the D gene, but with no DNA this cannot be confirmed. This CDR3 contains 15 residues. The germline gives CDR1 SEHNR, CDR2 FQNEAQ (reference sequence). CDR3 sequence reads: CASSLREGLVGEQFF.

V gene TRBV27 combines with J gene TRBJ1-6. CDR3 length: 15 amino acids. Per the germline V gene, CDR1 is MNHEY and CDR2 is SMNVEV (reference sequence). CDR3 loop: CASSAAGGGSSPLHF.

CDR3 residues: CASSASPYEQYF. V gene TRBV7-9 combines with J gene TRBJ2-7. CDR3 length: 12 residues. Germline V gene lookup returns CDR1 SEHNR and CDR2 FQNEAQ (reference sequence).